Listed below are T cell receptor beta chains from one sample, sequenced in a study of T cell changes during pregnancy in multiple sclerosis. Assay: immunoSEQ multiplex PCR; the TCRdb copy retains only in-frame clones and omits some. Counted here are roughly 93,000 clones, 85% to 95% occurring once; the ten biggest clones make up approximately 2.2%. The material sequenced was peripheral blood, taken after pregnancy. All receptors derive from a female donor with multiple sclerosis, enrolled in a pregnancy study. Both conserved end residues are part of each CDR3. Fields, in order: J gene, clone size, V gene, D gene, CDR3 protein, CDR3 DNA. The D gene is left open where the match is weak. Clone size is given for some rows only: seen once, a few or many times, or a class if the clone is expanded.

J: TRBJ1-5
size: .
V: TRBV30
D: .
CDR3: CAWSHGSSLSNQPQHF
DNA: TGTGCCTGGAGCCACGGGTCCTCCCTTAGCAATCAGCCCCAGCATTTT

J: TRBJ1-5
size: .
V: TRBV30
D: .
CDR3: CAWSHRWGQPQHF
DNA: TGTGCCTGGAGTCACAGGTGGGGTCAGCCCCAGCATTTT

J: TRBJ2-7
size: .
V: TRBV5-3
D: .
CDR3: CARSYGGIHEQYF
DNA: TGTGCCAGAAGCTACGGAGGGATCCACGAGCAGTACTTC

J: TRBJ1-2
size: .
V: TRBV18
D: .
CDR3: CASSPARGRGYTF
DNA: TGTGCCAGCTCACCTGCGCGGGGGCGGGGCTACACCTTC

J: TRBJ2-2
size: .
V: TRBV30
D: TRBD2
CDR3: CAWSGGTSGSVGTGELFF
DNA: TGTGCCTGGAGTGGGGGGACTAGCGGGAGCGTGGGCACCGGGGAGCTGTTTTTT

J: TRBJ2-1
size: once
V: TRBV30
D: TRBD2
CDR3: CAWSQLAGDYNEQFF
DNA: TGTGCCTGGAGTCAGCTAGCGGGAGACTACAATGAGCAGTTCTTC

J: TRBJ1-1
size: .
V: TRBV5-1
D: TRBD1
CDR3: CASSLGTGRLNTEAFF
DNA: TGCGCCAGCAGCTTGGGGACAGGTCGCCTGAACACTGAAGCTTTCTTT

J: TRBJ1-2
size: .
V: TRBV5-1
D: .
CDR3: CASSLGQTSFYTF
DNA: TGCGCCAGCAGCCTGGGACAAACTTCTTTCTACACCTTC

J: TRBJ1-1
size: .
V: TRBV18
D: .
CDR3: CASSPNTGPKRSTEAFF
DNA: TGTGCCAGCTCACCAAATACAGGGCCGAAAAGGAGCACTGAAGCTTTCTTT

J: TRBJ2-3
size: .
V: TRBV7-3
D: TRBD2
CDR3: CASSSGLAADTQYF
DNA: TGTGCCAGCAGCTCCGGACTAGCGGCGGATACGCAGTATTTT

J: TRBJ2-5
size: .
V: TRBV6-5
D: .
CDR3: CASSYSLQGAQETQYF
DNA: TGTGCCAGCAGTTACTCGTTGCAGGGCGCCCAAGAGACCCAGTACTTC

J: TRBJ1-1
size: .
V: TRBV30
D: .
CDR3: CAWAQDSGTEAFF
DNA: TGTGCCTGGGCCCAGGACAGTGGGACTGAAGCTTTCTTT

J: TRBJ2-3
size: .
V: TRBV6-5
D: TRBD1
CDR3: CASMRDRGATDTQYF
DNA: TGTGCCAGCATGCGGGACAGGGGAGCCACAGATACGCAGTATTTT

J: TRBJ1-1
size: .
V: TRBV18
D: .
CDR3: CASSTTGTLSEAFF
DNA: TGTGCCAGCTCAACTACCGGGACATTATCTGAAGCTTTCTTT

J: TRBJ2-3
size: .
V: TRBV19
D: .
CDR3: CASSNQGTIADTQYF
DNA: TGTGCCAGTAGCAACCAAGGGACAATAGCAGATACGCAGTATTTT

J: TRBJ1-1
size: .
V: TRBV29-1
D: .
CDR3: CSVAWERKNTEAFF
DNA: TGCAGCGTCGCGTGGGAGCGCAAGAACACTGAAGCTTTCTTT

J: TRBJ2-7
size: .
V: TRBV7-8
D: TRBD1
CDR3: CASSAGTGWAGQYF
DNA: TGTGCCAGCAGCGCGGGGACAGGGTGGGCCGGGCAGTACTTC

J: TRBJ2-2
size: .
V: TRBV6-5
D: .
CDR3: CASSYSIQGNTGELFF
DNA: TGTGCCAGCAGTTACTCGATTCAGGGGAACACCGGGGAGCTGTTTTTT

J: TRBJ1-2
size: .
V: TRBV29-1
D: .
CDR3: CSVSTYNYGYTF
DNA: TGCAGCGTTTCGACTTATAACTATGGCTACACCTTC

J: TRBJ2-7
size: .
V: TRBV10-3
D: TRBD2
CDR3: CAISESGLAGEQYF
DNA: TGTGCCATCAGTGAGTCGGGACTAGCGGGCGAGCAGTACTTC

J: TRBJ1-3
size: .
V: TRBV7-2
D: .
CDR3: CASSSITGTGNTIYF
DNA: TGTGCCAGCAGCTCCATAACAGGGACTGGAAACACCATATATTTT

J: TRBJ1-6
size: .
V: TRBV7-3
D: .
CDR3: CASSLQGGGINSPLHF
DNA: TGTGCCAGCAGCTTACAGGGAGGCGGGATAAATTCACCCCTCCACTTT

J: TRBJ2-1
size: .
V: TRBV19
D: .
CDR3: CASSIGGKEYNEQFF
DNA: TGTGCCAGTAGTATTGGTGGAAAGGAGTACAATGAGCAGTTCTTC

J: TRBJ2-2
size: .
V: TRBV2
D: TRBD1
CDR3: CASSEHTGGSTGELFF
DNA: TGTGCCAGCAGTGAACATACAGGGGGTAGCACCGGGGAGCTGTTTTTT

J: TRBJ1-5
size: once
V: TRBV7-6
D: .
CDR3: CASSLGDNYSNQPQHF
DNA: TGTGCCAGCAGCTTAGGGGACAACTATAGCAATCAGCCCCAGCATTTT

J: TRBJ1-2
size: .
V: TRBV10-1
D: .
CDR3: CASSEGGPRGYTF
DNA: TGCGCCAGCAGTGAGGGGGGCCCGCGAGGCTACACCTTC

J: TRBJ2-1
size: once
V: TRBV7-6
D: TRBD2
CDR3: CASSPFLSGGVSDEQFF
DNA: TGTGCCAGCAGTCCTTTCCTTAGCGGGGGGGTAAGCGATGAGCAGTTCTTC

J: TRBJ1-5
size: .
V: TRBV2
D: TRBD1
CDR3: CASSWTGENQPQHF
DNA: TGTGCCAGCAGTTGGACAGGGGAAAATCAGCCCCAGCATTTT

J: TRBJ1-1
size: .
V: TRBV5-1
D: TRBD1
CDR3: CASSSGQGAWNTEAFF
DNA: TGCGCCAGCAGCTCGGGACAGGGGGCATGGAACACTGAAGCTTTCTTT

J: TRBJ1-2
size: .
V: TRBV7-9
D: TRBD1
CDR3: CASSLMDRFHGYTF
DNA: TGTGCCAGCAGCTTAATGGACAGGTTCCATGGCTACACCTTC

J: TRBJ1-2
size: once
V: TRBV5-1
D: .
CDR3: CASSLAPGKNNYGYTF
DNA: TGCGCCAGCAGCTTGGCTCCAGGGAAAAATAACTATGGCTACACCTTC

J: TRBJ2-5
size: .
V: TRBV7-2
D: .
CDR3: CASSLYAGKQETQYF
DNA: TGTGCCAGCAGCTTATACGCGGGGAAGCAAGAGACCCAGTACTTC

J: TRBJ1-2
size: .
V: TRBV6-1
D: .
CDR3: CASRAGGVDYGYTF
DNA: TGTGCCAGCAGGGCGGGAGGGGTAGACTATGGCTACACCTTC

J: TRBJ1-4
size: .
V: TRBV18
D: .
CDR3: CASSPGGNEKLFF
DNA: TGTGCCAGCTCACCCGGGGGGAATGAAAAACTGTTTTTT

J: TRBJ2-3
size: .
V: TRBV9
D: .
CDR3: CASSADSTDTQYF
DNA: TGTGCCAGCAGCGCAGACTCCACAGATACGCAGTATTTT

J: TRBJ2-1
size: .
V: TRBV6-5
D: TRBD2
CDR3: CASLSGGAGNNEQFF
DNA: TGTGCCAGCTTGAGCGGGGGGGCTGGAAACAATGAGCAGTTCTTC

J: TRBJ1-1
size: .
V: TRBV4-2
D: TRBD1
CDR3: CASSQTGRITEAFF
DNA: TGTGCCAGCAGCCAGACAGGGAGGATCACTGAAGCTTTCTTT

J: TRBJ1-2
size: once
V: TRBV5-8
D: .
CDR3: CASSYQWDFYGYTF
DNA: TGTGCCAGCAGCTATCAATGGGACTTTTATGGCTACACCTTC

J: TRBJ2-7
size: .
V: TRBV11-1
D: TRBD2
CDR3: CASSPRASGSYEQYF
DNA: TGTGCCAGCAGCCCTAGAGCTAGCGGGTCCTACGAGCAGTACTTC

J: TRBJ2-2
size: .
V: TRBV6-1
D: .
CDR3: CASSQTTGELFF
DNA: TGTGCCAGCAGCCAGACAACCGGGGAGCTGTTTTTT

J: TRBJ2-5
size: once
V: TRBV5-1
D: TRBD2
CDR3: CASSLVSLAGDQETQYF
DNA: TGCGCCAGCAGCTTGGTGTCCTTAGCGGGAGACCAAGAGACCCAGTACTTC

J: TRBJ2-1
size: once
V: TRBV18
D: .
CDR3: CASSPVTNEQFF
DNA: TGTGCCAGCTCCCCAGTTACTAATGAGCAGTTCTTC

J: TRBJ1-2
size: .
V: TRBV6-5
D: TRBD1
CDR3: CASSYSGTDYGYTF
DNA: TGTGCCAGCAGTTACTCCGGGACAGACTATGGCTACACCTTC

J: TRBJ2-1
size: .
V: TRBV7-3
D: TRBD2
CDR3: CASSLTPGLAGHNEQFF
DNA: TGTGCCAGCAGCTTAACCCCGGGACTAGCGGGGCACAATGAGCAGTTCTTC

J: TRBJ1-6
size: .
V: TRBV30
D: .
CDR3: CAWSVRGSPLHF
DNA: TGTGCCTGGAGTGTACGAGGCTCACCTCTCCACTTT